The clone carrying this T cell receptor (beta chain) was seen a single time. The sample originates from a study of blood T cell repertoires in COVID-19. Source study methods: Amplification from reference gene primers served as the basis for estimated nucleated cell counts. The repertoire was sequenced with immunoSEQ multiplex PCR; TCRdb's copy has only in-frame clones and lacks some. The D gene and trimming were derived from the DNA, and the V and J assignments and clone size from that table. The sample lists some 240,000 clones, 70% to 90% occurring once. Across roughly 25 US areas, participants ranged in age from about 18 to 89 years. The specimen was PBMCs or T cells enriched from blood (not recorded which). This TCR came from a woman aged 50 to 60 who had been exposed to COVID-19.

For the CDR3, the DNA is TGTGCCAGCAGCTCAGGGGCGAATCAGCCCCAGCATTTT. It yields the protein CASSSGANQPQHF. The V call is TRBV5-4, the J call TRBJ1-5; tentative D call: TRBD1 (6 bases). Germline V gene lookup returns CDR1 SGHNT and CDR2 YYREEE (reference sequence). Trimming took off 3 bases at V and 4 bases at J, with 8 bases between the two ends. CDR3 length equals 13 residues.